This entry lists 5 T cell receptor beta chains sequenced from one sample in a study of control samples from healthy donors and cancer patients. Clones were read by immunoSEQ multiplex PCR, and TCRdb kept only the in-frame ones, dropping some. The table shows about 86,000 clones, with approximately 88% occurring only once. The sample was PBMCs. These receptor sequences come from a woman in her 50s with colorectal cancer.

The chain joins TRBV7-2 to TRBJ2-3; D not certain. The germline gives CDR1 SGHTA, CDR2 FQGNSA. The germline V and J ends were trimmed by 4 bases and 3 bases, with 17 bases remaining between them. The CDR3 spans 16 residues. DNA for the CDR3: TGTGCCAGCAGCTCGCCCCGGCCTACCCGGACAGATACGCAGTATTTT. This encodes CASSSPRPTRTDTQYF.

The chain joins TRBV2 to TRBJ1-5, with 7 nucleotides matching TRBD1. The V gene end was trimmed by 5 bases and the J gene end by 1 base; junction bases not matched to a gene: 5. The germline V gene encodes CDR1 SNHLY and CDR2 FYNNEI. The CDR3 has 15 residues. The CDR3 DNA sequence: TGTGCCAGCAGTTCACTACAGGGGAGCAATCAGCCCCAGCATTTT. Translation: CASSSLQGSNQPQHF.

This chain uses TRBV15 with TRBJ1-4; D possibly corresponds to TRBD1 (5 bases). Germline values: CDR1 LNHNV, CDR2 YYDKDF (reference sequence). This CDR3 is built from 17 residues. V gave up 0 bases and J gave up 5 bases, with 16 bases separating them. The CDR3 here is CATSRDNSWDRNEKLFF. The CDR3 region has the DNA TGTGCCACCAGCAGAGATAATAGTTGGGACCGGAATGAAAAACTGTTTTTT.

This sequence joins TRBV30 and TRBJ1-1, with D hard to call. V lost 2 bases and J lost 1, with 14 bases in between. The germline CDR1 and CDR2 sequences are GTSNPN and SVGIG (reference sequence). This CDR3 is built from 15 residues. CDR3 nucleotides: TGTGCCTGGAGTCGGATGGCTGCCCGGAACACTGAAGCTTTCTTT. It translates to CAWSRMAARNTEAFF.

The CDR3 DNA reads TGTGCCAGCAGAAGAGGGACCGGGGAGCTGTTTTTT. It encodes CASRRGTGELFF. The gene calls are TRBV7-9 and TRBJ2-2, with D perhaps TRBD2 (5 bases). The CDR3 consists of 12 residues. CDR1 and CDR2 from the germline V gene are SEHNR and FQNEAQ (reference sequence). V was pared by 6 bases and J by 5 bases, with 7 bases between.